A selection of T cell receptor beta chains follows, all from one sample in a study of T cells in Graves' hyperthyroidism and ophthalmopathy. TCRdb used MiXCR to reprocess the multiplex PCR reads, holding one entry per CDR3 protein. The sample holds around 280,000 distinct CDR3 sequences; approximately 12% are singletons and the top ten take roughly 8.5%. Sequencing was done on a sample of blood. The origin of the receptors is a woman in her thirties with Graves' hyperthyroidism that later progressed to Graves' ophthalmopathy. Both conserved end residues are part of each CDR3.

j_call	v_call	cdr3_aa
TRBJ2-1	TRBV27	CASSFDGSSYNEQFF
TRBJ2-7	TRBV28	CASSPGTSGMSSYEQYF
TRBJ1-3	TRBV3-1	CASSLLRGGNTIYF
TRBJ1-1	TRBV20-1	CSASRGYTEAFF
TRBJ1-6	TRBV6-1	CASKQGYNSPLHF
TRBJ1-2	TRBV28	CASSPLAGYTF
TRBJ2-5	TRBV28	CASSFGSRRETQYF
TRBJ2-3	TRBV29-1	CSVERVNTQYF
TRBJ1-3	TRBV4-3	CASSPTESSGNTIYF
TRBJ1-1	TRBV6-1	CASSVRTAYTEAFF
TRBJ2-7	TRBV6-1	CASSEVLLGGILYYEQYF
TRBJ2-2	TRBV2	CASSQDRLGGELFF
TRBJ2-1	TRBV20-1	CSAKEGRWGLDEQFF
TRBJ2-5	TRBV27	CASSPYREGQETQYF
TRBJ2-5	TRBV6-2/TRBV6-3	CASSYSSYQETQYF
TRBJ2-5	TRBV4-1	CASSQGTGGRSRETQYF
TRBJ2-3	TRBV27	CASRGGGRDTQYF
TRBJ2-1	TRBV12-3/TRBV12-4	CASSLARATSYNEQFF
TRBJ2-2	TRBV5-1	CASSLQGGTGELFF
TRBJ2-5	TRBV20-1	CSASDRGQTQYF
TRBJ2-1	TRBV7-8	CASTTQAGPDNEQFF